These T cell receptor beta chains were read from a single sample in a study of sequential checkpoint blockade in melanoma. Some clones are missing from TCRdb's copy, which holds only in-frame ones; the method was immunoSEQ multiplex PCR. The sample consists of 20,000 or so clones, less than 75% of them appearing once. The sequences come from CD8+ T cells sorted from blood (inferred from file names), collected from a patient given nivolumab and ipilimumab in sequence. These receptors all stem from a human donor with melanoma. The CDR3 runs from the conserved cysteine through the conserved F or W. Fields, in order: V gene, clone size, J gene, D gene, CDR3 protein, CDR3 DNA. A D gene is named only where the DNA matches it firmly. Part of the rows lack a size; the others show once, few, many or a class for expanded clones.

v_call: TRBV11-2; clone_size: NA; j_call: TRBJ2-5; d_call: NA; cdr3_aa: CASGPPGETQYF; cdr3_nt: TGTGCCAGCGGGCCCCCCGGAGAGACCCAGTACTTC
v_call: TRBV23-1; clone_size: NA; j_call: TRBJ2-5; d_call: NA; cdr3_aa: CASSHKGEETQYF; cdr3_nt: TGCGCCAGCAGTCATAAAGGGGAAGAGACCCAGTACTTC
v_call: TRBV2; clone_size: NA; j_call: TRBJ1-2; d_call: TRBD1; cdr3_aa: CASSGTGAYGYTF; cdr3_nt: TGTGCCAGCAGTGGGACAGGGGCCTATGGCTACACCTTC
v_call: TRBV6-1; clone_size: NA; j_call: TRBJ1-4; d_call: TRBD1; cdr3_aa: CASSLLGQTNEKLFF; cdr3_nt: TGTGCCAGCAGTCTACTGGGACAGACCAATGAAAAACTGTTTTTT
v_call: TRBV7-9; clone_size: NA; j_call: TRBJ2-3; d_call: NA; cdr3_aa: CASSLLGGGPDTQYF; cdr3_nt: TGTGCCAGCAGCTTATTAGGCGGGGGCCCAGATACGCAGTATTTT
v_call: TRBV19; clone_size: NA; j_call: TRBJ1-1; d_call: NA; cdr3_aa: CASEESSTEAFF; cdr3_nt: TGTGCCAGTGAAGAGTCAAGCACTGAAGCTTTCTTT
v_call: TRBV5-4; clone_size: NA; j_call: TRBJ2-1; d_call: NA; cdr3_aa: CASSLAGRAYNEQFF; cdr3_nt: TGTGCCAGCAGCTTGGCCGGGCGGGCCTACAATGAGCAGTTCTTC
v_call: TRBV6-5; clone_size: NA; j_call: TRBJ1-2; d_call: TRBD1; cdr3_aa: CASSYSEGAWGYTF; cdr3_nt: TGTGCCAGCAGTTACTCGGAGGGGGCATGGGGCTACACCTTC
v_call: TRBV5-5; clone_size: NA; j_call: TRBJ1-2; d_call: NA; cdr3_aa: CASSSGQSEKTF; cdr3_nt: TGTGCCAGCAGCTCAGGACAGTCCGAAAAGACCTTC
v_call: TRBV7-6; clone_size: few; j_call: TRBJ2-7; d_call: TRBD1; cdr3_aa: CASSHRDRVYEQYF; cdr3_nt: TGTGCCAGCAGTCACCGGGACAGGGTCTACGAGCAGTACTTC
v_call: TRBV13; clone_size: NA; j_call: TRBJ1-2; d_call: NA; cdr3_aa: CASSLADNYGYTF; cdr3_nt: TGTGCCAGCAGCTTGGCAGATAACTATGGCTACACCTTC
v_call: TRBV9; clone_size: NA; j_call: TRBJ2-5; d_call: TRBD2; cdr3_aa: CASSVSSGGQETQYF; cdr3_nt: TGTGCCAGCAGCGTTTCTAGCGGGGGGCAAGAGACCCAGTACTTC
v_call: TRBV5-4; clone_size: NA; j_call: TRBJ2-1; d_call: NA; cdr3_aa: CASSLEVQDEQFF; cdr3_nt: TGTGCCAGCAGCTTGGAAGTCCAGGATGAGCAGTTCTTC
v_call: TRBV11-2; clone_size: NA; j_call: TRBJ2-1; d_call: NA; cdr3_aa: CASSLSGEQFF; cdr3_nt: TGTGCCAGCAGCTTAAGCGGTGAGCAGTTCTTC
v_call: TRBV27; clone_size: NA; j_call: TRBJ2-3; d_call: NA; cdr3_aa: CASSLYGPVRGDTQYF; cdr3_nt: TGTGCCAGCAGTTTATATGGTCCAGTTAGGGGAGATACGCAGTATTTT
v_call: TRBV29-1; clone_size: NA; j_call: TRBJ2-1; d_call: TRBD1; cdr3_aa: CSAPGGLLGEQFF; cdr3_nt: TGCAGCGCACCAGGGGGTCTGTTGGGTGAGCAGTTCTTC
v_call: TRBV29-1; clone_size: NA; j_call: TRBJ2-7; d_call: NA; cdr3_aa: CSVESFAGGSEQYF; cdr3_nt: TGCAGCGTTGAATCCTTTGCCGGGGGTTCCGAGCAGTACTTC
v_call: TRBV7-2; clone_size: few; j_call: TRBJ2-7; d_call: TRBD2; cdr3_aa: CASSGGEAGYEQYF; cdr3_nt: TGTGCCAGCAGTGGGGGGGAGGCAGGCTACGAGCAGTACTTC
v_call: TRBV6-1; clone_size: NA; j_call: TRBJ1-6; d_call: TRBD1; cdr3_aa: CASSEVWGTVINSPLHF; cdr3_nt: TGTGCCAGCAGTGAAGTTTGGGGGACAGTTATTAATTCCCCCCTCCACTTT
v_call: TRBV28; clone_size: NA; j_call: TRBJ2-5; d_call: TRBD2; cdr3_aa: CASSFWASGGAGNLGQYF; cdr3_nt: TGTGCCAGCAGTTTCTGGGCTAGCGGGGGCGCGGGAAATTTGGGCCAGTACTTC
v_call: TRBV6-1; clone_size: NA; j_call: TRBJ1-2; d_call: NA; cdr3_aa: CASTPQGFNYGYTF; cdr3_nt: TGTGCCAGCACTCCCCAGGGGTTTAACTATGGCTACACCTTC
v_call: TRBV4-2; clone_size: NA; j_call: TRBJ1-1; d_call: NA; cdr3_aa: CASSQGEGTEAFF; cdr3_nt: TGTGCCAGCAGCCAAGGGGAGGGCACTGAAGCTTTCTTT
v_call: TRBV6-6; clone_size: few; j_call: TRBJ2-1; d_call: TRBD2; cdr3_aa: CASSLARGGSNEQFF; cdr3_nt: TGTGCCAGCAGTTTAGCCCGGGGGGGAAGCAATGAGCAGTTCTTC
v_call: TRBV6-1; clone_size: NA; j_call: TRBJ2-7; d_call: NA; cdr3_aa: CASSGGLVYEQYF; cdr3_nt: TGTGCCAGCAGTGGAGGACTTGTCTACGAGCAGTACTTC
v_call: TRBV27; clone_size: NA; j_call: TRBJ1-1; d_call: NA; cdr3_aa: CASSGLTEAFF; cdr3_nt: TGTGCCAGCAGTGGCCTCACTGAAGCTTTCTTT
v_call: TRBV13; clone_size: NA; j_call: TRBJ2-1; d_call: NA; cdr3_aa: CASSPTRSAHNEQFF; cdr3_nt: TGTGCCAGCTCACCGACAAGGTCCGCTCACAATGAGCAGTTCTTC
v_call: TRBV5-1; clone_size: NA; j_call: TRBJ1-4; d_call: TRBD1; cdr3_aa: CASSLGQGEKLFF; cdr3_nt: TGCGCCAGCAGTTTAGGACAGGGTGAAAAACTGTTTTTT
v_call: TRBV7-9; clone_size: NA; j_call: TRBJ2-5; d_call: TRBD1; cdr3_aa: CASSPDRARETQYF; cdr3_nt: TGTGCCAGCAGCCCAGACAGGGCCCGAGAGACCCAGTACTTC
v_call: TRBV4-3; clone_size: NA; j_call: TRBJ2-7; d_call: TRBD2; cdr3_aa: CASSPHSGGGSSYEQYF; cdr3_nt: TGCGCCAGCAGCCCCCACAGCGGGGGCGGTAGCTCCTACGAGCAGTACTTC
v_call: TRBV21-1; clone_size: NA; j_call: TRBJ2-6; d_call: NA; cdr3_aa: CASSKVSSGGSSGANVLTF; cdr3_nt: TGTGCCAGCAGCAAAGTATCTAGCGGGGGATCCTCTGGGGCCAACGTCCTGACTTTC
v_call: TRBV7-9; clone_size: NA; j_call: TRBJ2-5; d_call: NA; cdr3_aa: CASSSNRVVMPETQYF; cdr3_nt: TGCGCCAGCAGCTCAAACAGGGTTGTGATGCCAGAGACCCAGTACTTC
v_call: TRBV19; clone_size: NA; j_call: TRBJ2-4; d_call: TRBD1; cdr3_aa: CASSPTGGGFRYF; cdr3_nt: TGTGCCAGTAGCCCGACAGGGGGAGGCTTTCGGTACTTC
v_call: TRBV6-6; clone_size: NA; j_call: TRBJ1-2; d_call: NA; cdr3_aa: CASSYREDYTF; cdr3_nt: TGTGCCAGCAGTTACAGGGAGGACTACACCTTC
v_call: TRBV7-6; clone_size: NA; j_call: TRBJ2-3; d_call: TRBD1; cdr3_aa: CASSLSTGGTDTQYF; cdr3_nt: TGTGCCAGCAGCTTAAGTACAGGGGGCACAGATACGCAGTATTTT
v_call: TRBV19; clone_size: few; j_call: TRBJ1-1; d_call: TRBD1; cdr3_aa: CASSIGGDRGKAFF; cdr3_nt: TGTGCCAGTAGTATCGGGGGGGACAGGGGAAAAGCTTTCTTT
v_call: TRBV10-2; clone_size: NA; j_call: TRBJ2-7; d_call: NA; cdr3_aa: CASSVTGIYEQYF; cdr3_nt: TGCGCCAGCAGTGTTACGGGAATCTACGAGCAGTACTTC
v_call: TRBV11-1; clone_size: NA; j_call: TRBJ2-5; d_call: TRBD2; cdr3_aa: CASSLWASGGLQETQYF; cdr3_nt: TGTGCCAGCAGCTTATGGGCTAGCGGGGGTCTACAAGAGACCCAGTACTTC
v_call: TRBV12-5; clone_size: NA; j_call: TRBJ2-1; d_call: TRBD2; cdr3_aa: CASGLDSSGAYNEQFF; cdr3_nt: TGTGCTAGTGGTTTGGACTCTAGCGGGGCTTACAATGAGCAGTTCTTC
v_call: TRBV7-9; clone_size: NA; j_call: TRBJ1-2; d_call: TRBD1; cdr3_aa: CASTKPGTGESYGYTF; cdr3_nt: TGTGCCAGCACCAAACCCGGGACAGGGGAATCCTATGGCTACACCTTC
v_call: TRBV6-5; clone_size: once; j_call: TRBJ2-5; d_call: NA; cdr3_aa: CASSYWTDYPKTQYF; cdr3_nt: TGTGCCAGCAGTTACTGGACGGACTATCCGAAGACCCAGTACTTC
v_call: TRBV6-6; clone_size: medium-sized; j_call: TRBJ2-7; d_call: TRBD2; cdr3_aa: CASRQPGLTREQYF; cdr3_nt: TGTGCCAGCAGACAACCGGGACTAACGCGGGAGCAGTACTTC
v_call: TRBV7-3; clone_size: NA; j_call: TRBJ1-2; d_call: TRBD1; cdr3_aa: CASSPDPGGADGYTF; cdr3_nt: TGTGCCAGCAGCCCCGACCCAGGGGGCGCGGATGGCTACACCTTC
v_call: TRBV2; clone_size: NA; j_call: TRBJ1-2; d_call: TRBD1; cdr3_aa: CASSDWDRGNYGYTF; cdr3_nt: TGTGCCAGCAGTGACTGGGACAGGGGTAACTATGGCTACACCTTC
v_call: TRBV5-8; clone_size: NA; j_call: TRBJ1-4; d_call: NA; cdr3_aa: CASSFAGNEKLFF; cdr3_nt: TGTGCCAGCAGCTTTGCCGGGAATGAAAAACTGTTTTTT
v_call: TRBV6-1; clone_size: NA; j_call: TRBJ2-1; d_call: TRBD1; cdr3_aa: CASSERDRGRLNNEQFF; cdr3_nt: TGTGCCAGCAGTGAAAGGGACAGGGGGCGGTTGAACAATGAGCAGTTCTTC
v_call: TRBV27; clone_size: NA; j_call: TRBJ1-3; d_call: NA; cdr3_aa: CASSSGRENTIYF; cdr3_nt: TGTGCCAGCAGTTCCGGCAGGGAAAACACCATATATTTT
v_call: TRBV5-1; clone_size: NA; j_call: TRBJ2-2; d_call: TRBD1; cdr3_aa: CASSFGTGISGELFF; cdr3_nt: TGCGCCAGCAGCTTCGGGACAGGGATATCCGGGGAGCTGTTTTTT
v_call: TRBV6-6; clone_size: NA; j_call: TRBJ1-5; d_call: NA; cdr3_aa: CASSYSEGVQPQHF; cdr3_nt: TGTGCCAGCAGTTACTCGGAGGGAGTCCAGCCCCAGCATTTT
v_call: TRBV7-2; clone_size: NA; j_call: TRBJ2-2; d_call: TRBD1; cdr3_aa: CASSPGTAFAGELFF; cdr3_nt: TGTGCCAGCAGCCCAGGGACAGCCTTCGCCGGGGAGCTGTTTTTT
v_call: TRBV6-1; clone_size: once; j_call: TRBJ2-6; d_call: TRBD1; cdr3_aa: CASSETGSGANVLTF; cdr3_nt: TGTGCCAGCAGTGAGACAGGGTCTGGGGCCAACGTCCTGACTTTC
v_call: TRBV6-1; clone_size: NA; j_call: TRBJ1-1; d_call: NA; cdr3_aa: CASSEAGTLNTEAFF; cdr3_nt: TGTGCCAGCAGTGAAGCAGGGACTTTGAACACTGAAGCTTTCTTT
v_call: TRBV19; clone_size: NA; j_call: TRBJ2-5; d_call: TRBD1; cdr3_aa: CASSSRTGVTTQYF; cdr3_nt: TGTGCCAGTAGTTCAAGGACAGGGGTAACGACCCAGTACTTC
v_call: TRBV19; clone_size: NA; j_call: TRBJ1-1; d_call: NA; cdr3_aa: CASSSRGNTEAFF; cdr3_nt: TGTGCCAGTAGCTCCCGAGGGAACACTGAAGCTTTCTTT
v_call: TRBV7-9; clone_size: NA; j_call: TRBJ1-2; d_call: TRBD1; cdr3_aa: CASSFQPGQNTF; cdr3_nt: TGTGCCAGCAGCTTTCAACCGGGACAGAACACCTTC
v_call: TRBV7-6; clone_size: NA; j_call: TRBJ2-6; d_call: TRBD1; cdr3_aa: CAIYRGNGANVLTF; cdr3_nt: TGTGCCATTTACAGGGGTAACGGGGCCAACGTCCTGACTTTC
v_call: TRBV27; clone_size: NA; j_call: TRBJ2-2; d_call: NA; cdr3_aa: CASSLNAMNTGELFF; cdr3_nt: TGTGCCAGCAGTTTAAACGCGATGAACACCGGGGAGCTGTTTTTT
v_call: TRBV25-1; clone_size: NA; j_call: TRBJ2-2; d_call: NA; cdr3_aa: CASSDLGRTGELFF; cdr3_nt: TGTGCCAGCAGTGACTTAGGGAGGACCGGGGAGCTGTTTTTT